This TCR beta chain was captured by sequencing in a study of cytomegalovirus exposure and HLA in healthy donors. General study findings and limits: A highly shared variant cluster was judged a likely technical artifact. Reports indicated that the classifier achieved high specificity and sensitivity in diagnosing cytomegalovirus status.

Each of the donors was a healthy bone marrow donor. PCR primers comprised 60 Vbeta and 13 Jbeta primers. Here immunoSEQ multiplex PCR was the method, and the copy in TCRdb shows in-frame clones only, minus some. Of 150,000 to 200,000 clones listed, roughly 75% are singletons. In this sample, this clone turned up a few times. Its antigen is unidentified. The ends were cut back, 4 bases at V and 4 bases at J, with 7 bases in the middle. The germline V gene encodes CDR1 SQVTM and CDR2 ANQGSEA. CDR3 size: 11 residues. The sequenced sample was PBMCs. The chain employs TRBV29-1 and TRBJ1-1; D is undetermined. The sequence was collected from a male donor in good health and CMV-seronegative. DNA for the CDR3: TGCAGCGTTGTAAGCGGCACTGAAGCTTTCTTT. Its protein is CSVVSGTEAFF. Together with reference TRBV29-1 and TRBJ1-1, the CDR3 gives the full variable domain: SAVISQKPSRDICQRGTSLTIQCQVDSQVTMMFWYRQQPGQSLTLIATANQGSEATYESGFVIDKFPISRPNLTFSTLTVSNMSPEDSSIYLCSVVSGTEAFFGQGTRLTVV.